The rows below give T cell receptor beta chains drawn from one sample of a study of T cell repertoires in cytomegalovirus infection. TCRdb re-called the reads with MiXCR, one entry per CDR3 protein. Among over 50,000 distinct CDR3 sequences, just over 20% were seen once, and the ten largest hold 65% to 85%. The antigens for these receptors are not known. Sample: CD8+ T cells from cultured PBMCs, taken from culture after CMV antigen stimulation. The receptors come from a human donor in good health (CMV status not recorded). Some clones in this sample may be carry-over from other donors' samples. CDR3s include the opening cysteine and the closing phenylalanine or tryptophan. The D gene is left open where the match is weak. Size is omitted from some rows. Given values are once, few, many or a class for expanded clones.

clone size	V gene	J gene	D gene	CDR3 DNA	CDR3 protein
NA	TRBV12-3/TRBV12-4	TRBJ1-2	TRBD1	TGTGCCAGCAGTCCCGGGACAGCAGGAGGTGGCTACACCTTC	CASSPGTAGGGYTF
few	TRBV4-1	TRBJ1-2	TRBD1	TGCGCCAGCAGTACCGGGACAGGGGACTTAAACTATGGCTACACCTTC	CASSTGTGDLNYGYTF
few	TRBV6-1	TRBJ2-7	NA	TGTGCCAGCAGTGAATCGGGGGTCGGGTACGAGCAGTACTTC	CASSESGVGYEQYF
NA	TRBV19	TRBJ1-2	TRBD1	TGTGCCAGTAGTAGGAAGACAGGGGGGGACTATGGCTACACCTTC	CASSRKTGGDYGYTF
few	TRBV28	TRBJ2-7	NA	TGTGCCAGCAGTTTGGAGGGGGGACGGCAGTACTTC	CASSLEGGRQYF
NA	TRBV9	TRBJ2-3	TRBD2	TGTGCCAGCAGCCCTAGCGGGGGGGGCACAGATACGCAGTATTTT	CASSPSGGGTDTQYF
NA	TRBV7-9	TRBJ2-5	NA	TGTGCCAGCAGCCGGGACTTCCAAGAGACCCAGTACTTC	CASSRDFQETQYF
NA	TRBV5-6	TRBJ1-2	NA	TGTGCCAGCAGCTTGGTGGTGGGGGGCTCCTATGGCTACACCTTC	CASSLVVGGSYGYTF
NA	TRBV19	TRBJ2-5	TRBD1	TGTGCCAGTAGCCAAGCCCGGGGAGAAACAGGGGGACGGTTCCTAGGGACCCAGTACTTC	CASSQARGETGGRFLGTQYF
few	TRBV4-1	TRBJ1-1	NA	TGCGCCAGCAGCCAACGGAGCACTGAAGCTTTCTTT	CASSQRSTEAFF
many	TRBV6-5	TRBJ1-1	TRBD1	TGTGCCAGCAGTCTACAGGGGCCCACTGAAGCTTTCTTT	CASSLQGPTEAFF
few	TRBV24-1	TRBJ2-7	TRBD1	TGTGCCACCAGCTTGGACAGGTATAAGCACTACGAGCAGTACTTC	CATSLDRYKHYEQYF
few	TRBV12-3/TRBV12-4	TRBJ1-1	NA	TGTGCCAGCAGTTTGGGGGGCGAAATTGGAGCTTTCTTT	CASSLGGEIGAFF
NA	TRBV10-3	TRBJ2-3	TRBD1	TGTGCCATCAGTGAACAGGGGGACACAGATACGCAGTATTTT	CAISEQGDTDTQYF
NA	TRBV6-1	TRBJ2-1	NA	TGTGCCAGCAGTGAACCAGGGCCTCCCTACAATGAGCAGTTCTTC	CASSEPGPPYNEQFF
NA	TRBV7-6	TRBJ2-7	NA	TGTGCCAGCAGCCCGGGTCGACTCGAAGCGTACTTC	CASSPGRLEAYF